The 20 T cell receptor beta chains in this list originate from one sample, sequenced in a study of cytomegalovirus exposure and HLA in healthy donors. PCR used 60 Vbeta primers and 13 Jbeta primers. Profiled with immunoSEQ multiplex PCR; TCRdb holds only in-frame clones, not every one. The sample consists of some 110,000 clones, around 61% of them appearing once. The source material was PBMCs. The receptors originated from a woman in her twenties or thirties in good health and CMV-seronegative.

This clone showed up just a few times. CDR3 sequence reads: CASSLLLAAPGASYNEQFF. CDR3 sequence (DNA): TGTGCCAGCAGCTTATTACTAGCGGCACCCGGAGCGTCCTACAATGAGCAGTTCTTC. This chain uses TRBV7-8 with TRBJ2-1, with TRBD2 matching over 8 bases. CDR3 length: 19 amino acids. Per germline, CDR1 SGHVS and CDR2 FQNEAQ. V lost 2 bases and J lost 1; bases outside the gene matches: 13. Full variable domain (rest looked up from reference TRBV7-8 and TRBJ2-1): GAGVSQSPRYKVAKRGQDVALRCDPISGHVSLFWYQQALGQGPEFLTYFQNEAQLDKSGLPSDRFFAERPEGSVSTLKIQRTQQEDSAVYLCASSLLLAAPGASYNEQFFGPGTRLTVL.

The chain uses TRBV7-3 and TRBJ2-5; 15 bases map to TRBD2. V lost 4 bases to trimming and J lost 5 bases; unmatched junction nucleotides: 5. The CDR3 sequence is 16 residues long. Germline loops: CDR1 SGHTA, CDR2 FQGTGA. The CDR3: CASSSGLAGGSETQYF. DNA for the CDR3: TGTGCCAGCAGCTCGGGACTAGCGGGAGGATCGGAGACCCAGTACTTC.

DNA for the CDR3: TGTGCCAGCAGCTTAGTGGGGGACACCTACGAGCAGTACTTC. Amino acid sequence: CASSLVGDTYEQYF. The rearrangement links TRBV7-9 to TRBJ2-7; D is perhaps TRBD1 (6 bases). CDR3 length equals 14 residues. Trimming shortened V by 1 base and J by 2 bases, and 9 bases separated the two germline ends. Germline V gives CDR1 SEHNR, CDR2 FQNEAQ (reference sequence).

The chain joins TRBV27 to TRBJ2-7; TRBD1 might be the D (5 bases). With 6 bases removed from V and 1 base from J, the gap between germline ends came to 10 bases. CDR1 MNHEY and CDR2 SMNVEV come from the germline V gene (reference sequence). CDR3 size: 13 residues. The CDR3 DNA follows: TGTGCCAGCAGAAAACAGGAATCCTACGAGCAGTACTTC. It codes for CASRKQESYEQYF.

This sequence joins TRBV15 and TRBJ2-2; 10 bases match TRBD2. V shed 2 bases and J 3 bases; nucleotides not matched to a gene: 0. Per the germline V gene, CDR1 is LNHNV and CDR2 is YYDKDF (reference sequence). The CDR3 length is 15 residues. The CDR3 loop reads CATSRLAGDTGELFF. In DNA form, the CDR3 reads TGTGCCACCAGCAGACTAGCGGGGGACACCGGGGAGCTGTTTTTT.

The chain joins TRBV2 to TRBJ1-4; 9 nucleotides align to TRBD1. The V gene end was trimmed by 5 bases and the J gene end by 7 bases; junction bases not matched to a gene: 8. The V gene's germline CDR1 is SNHLY and CDR2 FYNNEI. The CDR3 loop spans 15 amino acids. CDR3 residues: CASSYSQGASEKLFF. CDR3 DNA sequence: TGTGCCAGCAGTTACTCACAGGGGGCGAGTGAAAAACTGTTTTTT.

V is TRBV6-6 and J is TRBJ1-4, with a tentative D call TRBD1 (6 bases). Germline assignment: CDR1 MNHNY and CDR2 SVGAGI (reference sequence). Between the trimmed V and J ends, which lost 0 bases and 8 bases, there was a span of 13 bases. This CDR3 is built from 15 residues. The CDR3: CASSYSTGQEEKLFF. The CDR3 DNA reads as TGTGCCAGCAGTTACTCGACAGGTCAGGAGGAAAAACTGTTTTTT.

The rearrangement uses TRBV6-5 and TRBJ1-5; the D is unclear. CDR1 and CDR2 (germline): MNHEY, SVGAGI. The CDR3 has 14 residues. V was clipped by 6 bases and J by 5 bases, with 14 bases between them. CDR3: CASRPRGGYQPQHF. Written as DNA, the CDR3 is TGTGCCAGCAGACCCCGCGGTGGCTATCAGCCCCAGCATTTT.

This clone has more than one count but fewer than ten. The genes are TRBV27 and TRBJ2-7; D possibly corresponds to TRBD1 (5 bases). The CDR3 extends over 12 amino acids. V was pared by 9 bases and J by 2 bases, with 11 bases between. Germline V gene lookup returns CDR1 MNHEY and CDR2 SMNVEV (reference sequence). The CDR3 sequence is CARVRVTYEQYF. CDR3 in DNA: TGTGCCAGGGTCAGGGTTACCTACGAGCAGTACTTC.

This clone was observed a single time. The chain recombines TRBV29-1 with TRBJ2-1; no definite D call. Germline CDR1 SQVTM, CDR2 ANQGSEA. The V end lost 4 bases, the J end lost 9 bases, and 10 bases lay between the germline ends. The CDR3 sequence is 11 residues long. CDR3 coding DNA: TGCAGCGTTGTTTGGCTAGGTGAGCAGTTCTTC. Translation gives CSVVWLGEQFF.

On this clone itself: Other DNA sequences from this sample encode an identical CDR3 as well. This chain uses TRBV9 with TRBJ1-1; D is uncertain. From germline, CDR1 is SGDLS and CDR2 YYNGEE. The CDR3 totals 13 residues. V lost 0 bases and J lost 0, with 3 bases in between. In nucleotides, the CDR3 is TGTGCCAGCAGCGTAGCAGTGAACACTGAAGCTTTCTTT. It encodes CASSVAVNTEAFF.

V is TRBV4-1 and J is TRBJ2-1, with D possibly TRBD1 on 5 matching bases. Looked up from germline, CDR1 is MGHRA and CDR2 is YSYEKL. The CDR3 spans 15 residues. Deletions cut 3 bases from V and 3 bases from J, with 12 bases between. CDR3 bases: TGCGCCAGCAGCCAGTCGGCAGGGAACTACAATGAGCAGTTCTTC. It yields the protein CASSQSAGNYNEQFF.

This clone was seen a handful of times. This chain joins TRBV30 and TRBJ2-1, with a possible D match to TRBD2 (6 bases). V was pared by 1 base and J by 8 bases, with 24 bases between. Germline lookup yields CDR1 GTSNPN and CDR2 SVGIG (reference sequence). The CDR3 extends over 17 amino acids. The CDR3 sequence: CAWSDVPAYSGWDEQFF. Here the CDR3 DNA reads TGTGCCTGGAGTGACGTCCCAGCATACAGCGGGTGGGATGAGCAGTTCTTC.

The chain joins TRBV13 to TRBJ2-7; 9 nucleotides line up with TRBD1. CDR1 PRHDT and CDR2 FYEKMQ come from the germline V gene (reference sequence). V was pared by 4 bases and J by 2 bases, with 12 bases of the junction left unmatched. This CDR3 has 17 residues. Here the CDR3 DNA reads TGTGCCAGCAGCTCGATAACAGGGGGCGCGATTACCTACGAGCAGTACTTC. Translated, it gives CASSSITGGAITYEQYF.

The rearrangement joins TRBV7-2 to TRBJ2-7, with D perhaps TRBD2 (5 bases). With 4 bases removed from V and 2 bases from J, the gap between germline ends came to 15 bases. Germline values: CDR1 SGHTA, CDR2 FQGNSA. There are 15 residues in the CDR3. The CDR3 spells CASSSVGGGAYEQYF. DNA of the CDR3: TGTGCCAGCAGCTCCGTTGGAGGCGGAGCCTACGAGCAGTACTTC.

The chain carries TRBV7-9 and TRBJ1-4, with D possibly being TRBD1 (5 bases). Germline-derived CDR1 and CDR2 are SEHNR and FQNEAQ (reference sequence). The CDR3 covers 18 residues. Trimming cost V 1 base and J 5 bases, with 20 bases left between them. The CDR3 here is CASSLGFGGGSENEKLFF. The CDR3 DNA reads as TGTGCCAGCAGCTTAGGTTTCGGGGGAGGTTCCGAAAATGAAAAACTGTTTTTT.

V gene TRBV10-3 combines with J gene TRBJ2-7, with 7 bases lining up with TRBD2. J was trimmed by 5 bases and V by 5 bases; bases with no gene match: 12. This CDR3 is built from 15 residues. The germline V gene has CDR1 ENHRY and CDR2 SYGVKD. CDR3: CAISFDGAGVDEQYF. CDR3 sequence (DNA): TGTGCCATCAGTTTTGACGGGGCGGGAGTCGACGAGCAGTACTTC.

V gene TRBV19 combines with J gene TRBJ2-1, with D possibly being TRBD2 (6 bases). Germline V gives CDR1 LNHDA, CDR2 SQIVND (reference sequence). V gave up 5 bases and J gave up 7 bases, with 18 bases separating them. The CDR3 is made up of 15 amino acids. The CDR3 sequence: CASSYGGTSTNEQFF. In DNA, the CDR3 is TGTGCCAGTAGTTATGGCGGGACCTCGACAAATGAGCAGTTCTTC.

This clone has only one observation. In DNA, the CDR3 is TGTGCCAGCAGCTTAATGATAGCGGGAGATCGTGAGCAGTTCTTC. Protein sequence: CASSLMIAGDREQFF. The chain joins TRBV7-3 to TRBJ2-1, with TRBD2 identical over 9 bases. With V trimmed by 1 base and J by 9 bases, 7 bases remained unmatched. Germline V CDR1 and CDR2: SGHTA, FQGTGA. CDR3 length: 15 amino acids.

The CDR3 loop reads CASSTQGQGNTEAFF. CDR3 sequence (DNA): TGTGCCAGCAGTACGCAGGGACAGGGGAACACTGAAGCTTTCTTT. The J gene is TRBJ1-1, the V gene TRBV6-5, with 9 bases lining up with TRBD1. In germline, CDR1 is MNHEY, CDR2 SVGAGI. The CDR3 consists of 15 residues. V was clipped by 5 bases and J by 1 base; unmatched bases: 5.